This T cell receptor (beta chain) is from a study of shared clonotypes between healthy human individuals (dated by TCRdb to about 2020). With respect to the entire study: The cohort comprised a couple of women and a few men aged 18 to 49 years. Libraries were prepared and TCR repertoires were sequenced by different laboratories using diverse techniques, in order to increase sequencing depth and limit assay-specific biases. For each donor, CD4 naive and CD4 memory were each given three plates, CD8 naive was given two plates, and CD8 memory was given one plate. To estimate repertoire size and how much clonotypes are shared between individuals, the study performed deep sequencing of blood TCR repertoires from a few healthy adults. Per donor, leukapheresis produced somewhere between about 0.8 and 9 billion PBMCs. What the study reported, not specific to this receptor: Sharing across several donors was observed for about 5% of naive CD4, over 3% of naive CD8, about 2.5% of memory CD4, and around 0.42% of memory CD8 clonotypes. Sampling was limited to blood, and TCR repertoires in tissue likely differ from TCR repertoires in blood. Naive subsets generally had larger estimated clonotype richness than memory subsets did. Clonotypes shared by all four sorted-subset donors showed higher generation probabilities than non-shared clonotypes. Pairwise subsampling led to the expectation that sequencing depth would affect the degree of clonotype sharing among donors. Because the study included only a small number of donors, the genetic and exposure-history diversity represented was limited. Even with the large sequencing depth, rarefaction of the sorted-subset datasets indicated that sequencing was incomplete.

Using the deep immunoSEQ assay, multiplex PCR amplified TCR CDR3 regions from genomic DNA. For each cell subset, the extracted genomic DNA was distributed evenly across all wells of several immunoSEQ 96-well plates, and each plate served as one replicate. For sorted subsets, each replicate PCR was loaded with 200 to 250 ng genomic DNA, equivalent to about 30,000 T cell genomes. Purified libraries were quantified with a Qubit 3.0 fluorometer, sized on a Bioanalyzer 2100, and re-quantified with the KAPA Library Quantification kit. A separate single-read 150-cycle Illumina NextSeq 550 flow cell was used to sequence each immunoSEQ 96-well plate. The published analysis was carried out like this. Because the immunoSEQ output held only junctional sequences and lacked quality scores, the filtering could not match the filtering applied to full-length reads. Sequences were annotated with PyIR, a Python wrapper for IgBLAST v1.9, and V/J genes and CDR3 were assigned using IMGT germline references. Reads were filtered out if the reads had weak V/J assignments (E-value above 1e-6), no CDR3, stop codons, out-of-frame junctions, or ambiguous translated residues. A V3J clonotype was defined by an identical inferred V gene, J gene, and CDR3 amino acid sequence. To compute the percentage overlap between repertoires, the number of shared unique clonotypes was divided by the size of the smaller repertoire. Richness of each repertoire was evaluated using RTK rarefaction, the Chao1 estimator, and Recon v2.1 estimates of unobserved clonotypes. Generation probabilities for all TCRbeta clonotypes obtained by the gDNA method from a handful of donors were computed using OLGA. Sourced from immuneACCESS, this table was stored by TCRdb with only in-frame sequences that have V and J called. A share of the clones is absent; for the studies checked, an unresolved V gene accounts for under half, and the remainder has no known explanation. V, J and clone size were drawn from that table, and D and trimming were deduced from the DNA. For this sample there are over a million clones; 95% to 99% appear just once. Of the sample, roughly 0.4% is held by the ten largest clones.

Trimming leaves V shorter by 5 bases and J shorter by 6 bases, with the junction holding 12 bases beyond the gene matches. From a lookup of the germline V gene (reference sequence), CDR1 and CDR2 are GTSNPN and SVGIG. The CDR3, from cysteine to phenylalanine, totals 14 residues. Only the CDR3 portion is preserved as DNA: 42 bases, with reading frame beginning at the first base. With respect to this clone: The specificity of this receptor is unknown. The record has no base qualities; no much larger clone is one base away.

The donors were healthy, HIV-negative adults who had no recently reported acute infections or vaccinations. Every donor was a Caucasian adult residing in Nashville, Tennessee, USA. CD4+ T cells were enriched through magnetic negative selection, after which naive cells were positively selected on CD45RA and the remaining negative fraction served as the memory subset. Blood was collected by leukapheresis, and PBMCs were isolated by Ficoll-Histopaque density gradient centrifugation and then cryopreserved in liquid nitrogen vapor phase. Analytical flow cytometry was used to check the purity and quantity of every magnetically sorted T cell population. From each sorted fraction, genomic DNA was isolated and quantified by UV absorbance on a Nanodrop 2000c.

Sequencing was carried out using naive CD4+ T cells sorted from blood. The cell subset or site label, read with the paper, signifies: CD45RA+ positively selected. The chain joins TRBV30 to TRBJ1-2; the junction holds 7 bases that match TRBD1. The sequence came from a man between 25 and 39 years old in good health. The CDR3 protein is CAWDVHGTVDGYTF. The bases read TGTGCCTGGGATGTACACGGGACAGTTGATGGCTACACCTTC.